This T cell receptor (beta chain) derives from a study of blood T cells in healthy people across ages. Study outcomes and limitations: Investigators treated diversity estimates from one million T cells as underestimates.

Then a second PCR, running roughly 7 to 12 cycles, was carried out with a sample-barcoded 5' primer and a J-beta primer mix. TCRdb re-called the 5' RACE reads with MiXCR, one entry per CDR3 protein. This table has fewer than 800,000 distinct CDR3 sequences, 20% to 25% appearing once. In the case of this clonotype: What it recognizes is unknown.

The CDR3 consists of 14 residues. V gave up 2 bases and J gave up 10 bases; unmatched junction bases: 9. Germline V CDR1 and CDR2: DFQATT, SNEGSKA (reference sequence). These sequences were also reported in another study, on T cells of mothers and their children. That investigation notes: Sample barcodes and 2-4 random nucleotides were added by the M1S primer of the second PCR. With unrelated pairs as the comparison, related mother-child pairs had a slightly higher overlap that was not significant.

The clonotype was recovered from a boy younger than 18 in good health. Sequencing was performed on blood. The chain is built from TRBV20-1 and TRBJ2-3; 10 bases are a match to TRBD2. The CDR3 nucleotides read TGCAGTGCTAGACAGCGGGAGGGTATGAATCCGCAGTATTTT. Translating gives CSARQREGMNPQYF.